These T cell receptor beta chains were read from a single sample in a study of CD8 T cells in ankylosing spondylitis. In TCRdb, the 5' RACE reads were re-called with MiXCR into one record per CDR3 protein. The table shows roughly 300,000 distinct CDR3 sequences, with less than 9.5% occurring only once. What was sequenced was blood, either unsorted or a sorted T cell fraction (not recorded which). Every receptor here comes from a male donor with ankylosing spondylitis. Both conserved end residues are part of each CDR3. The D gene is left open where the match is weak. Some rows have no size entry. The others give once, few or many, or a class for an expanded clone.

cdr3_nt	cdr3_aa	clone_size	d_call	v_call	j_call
TGCGCCAGCAGCGCTATAGGGAGCTCTGGAAACACCATATATTTT	CASSAIGSSGNTIYF	-	-	TRBV4-3	TRBJ1-3
TGTGCCAGCTCGCCAGCGTTGTCCGGGGAGCTGTTTTTT	CASSPALSGELFF	-	-	TRBV18	TRBJ2-2
TGTGCCAGCAGTTACCGGGACAGTAGGGAGCAGTTCTTC	CASSYRDSREQFF	few	TRBD1	TRBV6-5	TRBJ2-1
TGTGCCAGCAGCCAAGATGGCCGACAGGGTTGGAGGGAGCTTGTCTATGGCTACACCTTC	CASSQDGRQGWRELVYGYTF	-	TRBD1	TRBV3-1	TRBJ1-2
TGTGCCAGCCTCCAAGACCCAAATCTTCCGCAGTATTTT	CASLQDPNLPQYF	few	-	TRBV28	TRBJ2-3
TGTGCCAGCAGTTTCCCCAGGACAACCCAGTACTTC	CASSFPRTTQYF	many	-	TRBV28	TRBJ2-5
TGCAGCGTTGAAGATCTTTTCGGCGGAAAACTGTTTTTT	CSVEDLFGGKLFF	-	-	TRBV29-1	TRBJ1-4
TGCAGCGTTGAAGCGGGGCCTCTCACAGGGGAGACTTTCTTT	CSVEAGPLTGETFF	-	TRBD1	TRBV29-1	TRBJ1-1
TGCAGCGGACAGAGCCAAGAGACCCAGTACTTC	CSGQSQETQYF	few	-	TRBV20-1	TRBJ2-5
TGCAGCTCACGAGGACTAGCGGCCTCCTACAATGAGCAGTTCTTC	CSSRGLAASYNEQFF	-	TRBD2	TRBV29-1	TRBJ2-1
TGCGCCAGCAGCTTGGGAATCCAGTCTGAGCAGTTCTTC	CASSLGIQSEQFF	-	-	TRBV5-1	TRBJ2-1
TGTGCCATCACCAGCGGACAGGGAGGAGATACGCAGTATTTT	CAITSGQGGDTQYF	-	TRBD1	TRBV10-3	TRBJ2-3
TGTGCCAGCAGCGAGGACAAACGCACAGATACGCAGTATTTT	CASSEDKRTDTQYF	many	-	TRBV11-1	TRBJ2-3
TGTGCCAGCAGATGGGGACAGCTAAGCAATGAGCAGTTCTTC	CASRWGQLSNEQFF	-	TRBD1	TRBV13	TRBJ2-1
TGTGCCAGCAGTTTAACAGGACAGCCCGAAGCTTTCTTT	CASSLTGQPEAFF	-	-	TRBV12-3/TRBV12-4	TRBJ1-1
TGCGCCAGCAGCTTGATAGCGGCTTACAATGAGCAGTTCTTC	CASSLIAAYNEQFF	many	-	TRBV5-1	TRBJ2-1
TGCAGCGTTGAACAGGGATACGAGCAGTACTTC	CSVEQGYEQYF	many	-	TRBV29-1	TRBJ2-7
TGTGCCAGCTCACCATCTAGCGGGAGCTCCTACGAGCAGTACTTC	CASSPSSGSSYEQYF	many	TRBD2	TRBV18	TRBJ2-7
TGTGCCAGCAGTTACTCGCAGGGAGATTACAATGAGCAGTTCTTC	CASSYSQGDYNEQFF	-	-	TRBV6-5	TRBJ2-1
TGCAGCGTTGGCCCTAAAGGCCGCTACGAGCAGTACTTC	CSVGPKGRYEQYF	-	-	TRBV29-1	TRBJ2-7
TGCAGTGCAGCGAACCTCCGGGACAAGTACACAGATACGCAGTATTTT	CSAANLRDKYTDTQYF	-	-	TRBV20-1	TRBJ2-3
TGCGCCAGCAGCCAAGGTGCGGCTGCGGTCTTGGAGGAAAAACTGTTTTTT	CASSQGAAAVLEEKLFF	many	-	TRBV4-1	TRBJ1-4
TGTGCCACCAGCAGAGCGACCCGGTTTAGCGGGCAATACAATGAGCAGTTCTTC	CATSRATRFSGQYNEQFF	many	TRBD2	TRBV15	TRBJ2-1
TGTGCCAGCAGCTCTCCCAGCGGGAACAATGAGCAGTTCTTC	CASSSPSGNNEQFF	few	TRBD2	TRBV7-3	TRBJ2-1
TGCGCCAGCAGCTCATTAATAGCGGGGCGTGGGGAGACCCAGTACTTC	CASSSLIAGRGETQYF	-	TRBD2	TRBV5-1	TRBJ2-5
TGTGCCAGCGGGCAGAACTACGAGCAGTACTTC	CASGQNYEQYF	few	-	TRBV6-2/TRBV6-3	TRBJ2-7
TGTGCCAGCAGGCGTAGCGGCACCTATAATGAAAAACTGTTTTTT	CASRRSGTYNEKLFF	many	-	TRBV2	TRBJ1-4
TGCGCCAGCGGACCTGGTCCACCCTACGAGCAGTACTTC	CASGPGPPYEQYF	-	-	TRBV5-1	TRBJ2-7
TGTGCCAGCAGCCAGACCCCACAGGGGACCGAGCAGTACTTC	CASSQTPQGTEQYF	-	TRBD1	TRBV3-1	TRBJ2-7
TGTGCCAGCAGTGACTTCCGGGACAGGGGGCTTGGTTTGTGCTACGAGCAGTACTTC	CASSDFRDRGLGLCYEQYF	many	TRBD1	TRBV25-1	TRBJ2-7
TGCAGCGGGGGGGGTTGGGCAGAGCCGTCCAATGAGCAGTTCTTC	CSGGGWAEPSNEQFF	few	TRBD2	TRBV29-1	TRBJ2-1
TGTGCCACCTATAGAGATACGCAGTATTTT	CATYRDTQYF	many	-	TRBV10-3	TRBJ2-3
TGCAGTGCTAAAAGCGGGGCGGGGACCGGGGAGCTGTTTTTT	CSAKSGAGTGELFF	-	TRBD2	TRBV20-1	TRBJ2-2
TGCGCCAGCAGCTTGGGGGACAGTCTGGAGACCCAGTACTTC	CASSLGDSLETQYF	few	TRBD1	TRBV5-1	TRBJ2-5
TGCAGCGGGGGACAGGGAGAAGAGACCCAGTACTTC	CSGGQGEETQYF	many	TRBD1	TRBV29-1	TRBJ2-5
TGTGCCAGCAGCTCGGCGGGACTAGCGGGAGATGAGACCCAGTACTTC	CASSSAGLAGDETQYF	few	TRBD2	TRBV5-6	TRBJ2-5
TGCAGCGTTTCTCAGGCCATGAACACTGAAGCTTTCTTT	CSVSQAMNTEAFF	many	-	TRBV29-1	TRBJ1-1
TGTGCCAGCAGCCCAAATCCGGAGGCATACGAGCAGTACTTC	CASSPNPEAYEQYF	-	-	TRBV5-5	TRBJ2-7
TGTGCCAGCAGCTTTAATGGACAGGTCACAGATACGCAGTATTTT	CASSFNGQVTDTQYF	-	TRBD1	TRBV9	TRBJ2-3
TGCAGTGCTAGAGATCTGGAACTAGCGGTTTACACAGATACGCAGTATTTT	CSARDLELAVYTDTQYF	few	TRBD2	TRBV20-1	TRBJ2-3
TGTGCCAGCAGTGAAGGACCGGGAGGGCCCTACGAGCAGTACTTC	CASSEGPGGPYEQYF	many	TRBD2	TRBV6-4	TRBJ2-7
TGTGCCAGCCAGGACAGGGCCAGGGAAAAACTGTTTTTT	CASQDRAREKLFF	-	TRBD1	TRBV12-3/TRBV12-4	TRBJ1-4
TGCAGCGGGCTCGAAGACAATGAGCAGTTCTTC	CSGLEDNEQFF	many	-	TRBV29-1	TRBJ2-1
TGCAGTGCTAGGGACCTCTATAACACTGAAGCTTTCTTT	CSARDLYNTEAFF	few	-	TRBV20-1	TRBJ1-1
TGTGCCAGCTCACCATCTGAGATCCCCGTCACCTTC	CASSPSEIPVTF	-	-	TRBV18	TRBJ1-2
TGCAGCGTTGAAACGGCGGGGGCAGGGAGGTCCTACGAGCAGTACTTC	CSVETAGAGRSYEQYF	-	-	TRBV29-1	TRBJ2-7
TGTGCCAGCAGGGCCGACAGGGAAGAGACCCAGTACTTC	CASRADREETQYF	few	TRBD1	TRBV6-1	TRBJ2-5
TGCAGTGCTAGAGATCGCCTAGCGGGAGTTGCAGATACGCAGTATTTT	CSARDRLAGVADTQYF	few	TRBD2	TRBV20-1	TRBJ2-3
TGCAGCGTTGCGCTAGCGACAGATCTGTACTTC	CSVALATDLYF	many	-	TRBV29-1	TRBJ2-7
TGTGCCAGCAGTTCGGACAGACCCTACGAGCAGTACTTC	CASSSDRPYEQYF	-	-	TRBV6-5	TRBJ2-7
TGTGCTAGTGCCTCCCCAGGCTTCCAGGGGGCCCAGGAGCAGTACTTC	CASASPGFQGAQEQYF	-	TRBD1	TRBV12-5	TRBJ2-7
TGCAGTGCTCCGCCGGGACTAGCGGGAGGGGGGTACCAAGAGACCCAGTACTTC	CSAPPGLAGGGYQETQYF	few	TRBD2	TRBV20-1	TRBJ2-5
TGTGCCAGCAGGGCATCACAGGGGCCCTATGGCTACACCTTC	CASRASQGPYGYTF	many	TRBD1	TRBV12-3/TRBV12-4	TRBJ1-2
TGTGCCAGCAGCTCGGGGGGCATACTAGCGGGTGCGGGCGGGGAGCTGTTTTTT	CASSSGGILAGAGGELFF	many	TRBD2	TRBV11-2	TRBJ2-2
TGTGCCACCAGTGATAGAAACATTCAGTACTTC	CATSDRNIQYF	-	-	TRBV24-1	TRBJ2-4
TGTGCCAGCAGCCACGACGGGGCCCCGACGGATGAGCAGTTCTTC	CASSHDGAPTDEQFF	few	-	TRBV3-1	TRBJ2-1
TGCGCCAGCAGCTTTCGGGGGGCGAGGACTGAAGCTTTCTTT	CASSFRGARTEAFF	-	-	TRBV5-1	TRBJ1-1
TGCAGCGGGAAGGGACAGGGGGGTAACACCGGGGAGCTGTTTTTT	CSGKGQGGNTGELFF	many	TRBD1	TRBV29-1	TRBJ2-2
TGTGCCAGCAGTGCCGCGGGAGCCACCGGGGAGCTGTTTTTT	CASSAAGATGELFF	-	TRBD2	TRBV2	TRBJ2-2
TGCGCCAGCAGCTTGGCCGAGGGTCACGAGCAGTACTTC	CASSLAEGHEQYF	-	-	TRBV5-1	TRBJ2-7